Following are 27 T cell receptor beta chains from one sample sequenced in a study of OX40 agonist ivuxolimab in advanced cancers. TCRdb's copy holds only in-frame clones and misses some; the assay was immunoSEQ multiplex PCR. The sample includes about 53,000 clones, 75% to 90% seen only once; the top ten take 9.5% to 13%. Here the sequenced sample was CD4+ or CD8+ T cells sorted from blood, taken in a trial of the OX40 agonist ivuxolimab. The origin of the receptors is an adult with an advanced solid tumor such as melanoma, head and neck, liver or kidney cancer.

This chain connects TRBV7-8 to TRBJ2-1, with 9 positions matching TRBD1. CDR1 is SGHVS, CDR2 FQNEAQ, per germline. The V gene end was trimmed by 5 bases and the J gene end by 4 bases; junction bases not matched to a gene: 9. The CDR3 runs to 16 residues. CDR3: CASSAFPQGAYNEQFF. The CDR3 DNA reads TGTGCCAGCAGCGCATTCCCACAGGGGGCTTACAATGAGCAGTTCTTC.

This clone was picked up a small number of times. The genes are TRBV5-5 and TRBJ1-6, with TRBD1 as a possible D gene (6 bases). This CDR3 is built from 13 residues. V lost 4 bases and J 7 bases, leaving 9 bases between the germline ends. CDR1 and CDR2 (germline): SGHKS, YYEKEE (reference sequence). The CDR3: CASSNRENSPLHF. Here the CDR3 DNA reads TGTGCCAGCAGCAACAGGGAAAATTCACCCCTCCACTTT.

The rearrangement joins TRBV28 to TRBJ1-2, with a possible D match to TRBD1 (6 bases). Trimming pared 4 bases from V and 8 bases from J, leaving 14 bases between. The CDR3 has 13 amino acids. The germline gives CDR1 MDHEN, CDR2 SYDVKM. CDR3 residues: CASSSSGEGGYTF. In DNA form, the CDR3 reads TGTGCCAGCAGTTCGTCAGGGGAGGGGGGCTACACCTTC.

The genes are TRBV7-9 and TRBJ2-2, with unresolved D. In germline, CDR1 is SEHNR, CDR2 FQNEAQ (reference sequence). Trimming left V 5 bases short and J 3 bases short, with 13 bases between. This CDR3 spans 15 amino acids. The CDR3 DNA sequence: TGTGCCAGCAGCCCTCGAAGGTCCGACACCGGGGAGCTGTTTTTT. Its protein product is CASSPRRSDTGELFF.

This chain uses TRBV9 with TRBJ1-1, with 9 positions matching TRBD1. Germline V gene sequence: CDR1 SGDLS, CDR2 YYNGEE. The length of the CDR3 is 15 residues. V was pared by 0 bases and J by 0 bases, with 0 bases of the junction left unmatched. The CDR3 DNA follows: TGTGCCAGCAGCGTAGGACAGGGGGTGAACACTGAAGCTTTCTTT. It encodes CASSVGQGVNTEAFF.

The rearrangement links TRBV19 to TRBJ2-2, with 9 bases aligning to TRBD1. The germline CDR1 and CDR2 sequences are LNHDA and SQIVND (reference sequence). Trimming cost V 7 bases and J 7 bases; bases outside gene matches: 10. The CDR3 runs 15 residues. This CDR3 is CASNVGGTGNGELFF. The CDR3 DNA sequence: TGTGCCAGTAATGTTGGGGGGACAGGGAACGGGGAGCTGTTTTTT.

The J gene is TRBJ2-3, the V gene TRBV2; 8 bases map to TRBD2. V shed 2 bases, J shed 3 bases, and the junction held 4 bases outside the gene matches. The CDR3 totals 15 residues. Germline V gene data show CDR1 as SNHLY and CDR2 as FYNNEI. The CDR3 DNA sequence: TGTGCCAGCAGTGAATTAGGCGGGGGGACAGATACGCAGTATTTT. Translated: CASSELGGGTDTQYF.

The gene calls are TRBV7-8 and TRBJ1-5; TRBD1 agrees at 8 bases. The CDR3 covers 16 residues. J gave up 5 bases and V 5 bases, and 11 bases lay outside the gene matches. The germline V gene has CDR1 SGHVS and CDR2 FQNEAQ. The CDR3 is CASSERQGNADQPQHF. The CDR3 nucleotides read TGTGCCAGCAGCGAACGACAGGGGAATGCCGATCAGCCCCAGCATTTT.

This clone was observed a single time. The CDR3 bases are TGTGCCAGCAGTGAAACTAGCGGGAGAGACAATGAGCAGTTCTTC. Translating gives CASSETSGRDNEQFF. The rearrangement links TRBV28 to TRBJ2-1, with TRBD2 identical over 11 bases. CDR1 and CDR2 from the germline V gene are MDHEN and SYDVKM. The trim removed 5 bases at V and 5 bases at J, leaving 5 bases unmatched. The CDR3 is made up of 15 amino acids. Complete variable domain (other parts from reference TRBV28 and TRBJ2-1): DVKVTQSSRYLVKRTGEKVFLECVQDMDHENMFWYRQDPGLGLRLIYFSYDVKMKEKGDIPEGYSVSREKKERFSLILESASTNQTSMYLCASSETSGRDNEQFFGPGTRLTVL.

V usage is TRBV5-6 and J usage is TRBJ2-1, with 7 bases identical to TRBD2. V lost 4 bases to trimming and J lost 10 bases; unmatched junction nucleotides: 8. The CDR3 has 13 amino acids. Germline V gene sequence: CDR1 SGHDT, CDR2 YYEEEE. This CDR3 reads CASSLRGEQEQFF. CDR3 coding DNA: TGTGCCAGCAGCCTCCGGGGGGAACAAGAGCAGTTCTTC.

The genes are TRBV4-2 and TRBJ2-1, with D possibly TRBD2 on 5 matching bases. CDR1 is LGHNA and CDR2 is YNFKEQ in the germline V gene. The V end was cut by 4 bases, the J end by 6 bases, with 13 bases between. The CDR3 runs to 14 residues. Here the CDR3 DNA reads TGTGCCAGCAGCCGCAACACTAGAAGCAATGAGCAGTTCTTC. Residues: CASSRNTRSNEQFF.

The chain uses TRBV19 and TRBJ2-3; D is uncertain. The V end was cut by 0 bases, the J end by 3 bases, with 4 bases between. The CDR3 spans 13 residues. Germline V lookup: CDR1 LNHDA, CDR2 SQIVND (reference sequence). CDR3 in amino acids: CASSIERTDTQYF. CDR3 in DNA: TGTGCCAGTAGTATAGAGAGGACAGATACGCAGTATTTT. The full variable domain, in which reference TRBV19 and TRBJ2-3 provide the parts outside the CDR3, is DGGITQSPKYLFRKEGQNVTLSCEQNLNHDAMYWYRQDPGQGLRLIYYSQIVNDFQKGDIAEGYSVSREKKESFPLTVTSAQKNPTAFYLCASSIERTDTQYFGPGTRLTVL.

This clone was observed a few times. CDR3: CAWGRLAGLYNEQFF. As DNA, the CDR3 is TGTGCCTGGGGAAGACTAGCGGGCCTATACAATGAGCAGTTCTTC. The genes are TRBV30 and TRBJ2-1; 10 bases agree with TRBD2. This CDR3 has 15 residues. With V trimmed by 5 bases and J by 4 bases, 8 bases remained unmatched. Per the germline V gene, CDR1 is GTSNPN and CDR2 is SVGIG (reference sequence).

This chain uses TRBV6-7 with TRBJ1-6; TRBD1 is a possible D gene (6 bases). TRBV6-7 is an ORF, and what it does is uncertain. V lost 4 bases and J lost 5, with 15 bases in between. This CDR3 has 16 amino acids. CDR3 sequence (DNA): TGTGCCAGCAGTTCTAGCCTTGGGGGGCATAATTCACCCCTCCACTTT. Amino acid sequence: CASSSSLGGHNSPLHF.

Only one count was recorded for this clone. The genes are TRBV7-9 and TRBJ2-1; 10 bases align to TRBD2. The germline CDR1 and CDR2 sequences are SEHNR and FQNEAQ (reference sequence). J was trimmed by 6 bases and V by 1 base; bases with no gene match: 3. The CDR3 covers 15 residues. The DNA of the CDR3 is TGTGCCAGCAGCTTAGGGACTAGCGGTTTCAATGAGCAGTTCTTC. As protein: CASSLGTSGFNEQFF.

The chain has TRBV6-5 and TRBJ2-3, with 9 nucleotides matching TRBD1. V trimming: 2 bases; J trimming: 3 bases; junction bases outside the gene matches: 6. Germline V gene sequence: CDR1 MNHEY, CDR2 SVGAGI. The CDR3 totals 16 residues. CDR3 bases: TGTGCCAGCAGTTACGCCCTGGACAGGGGTACAGATACGCAGTATTTT. It codes for CASSYALDRGTDTQYF.

CDR3 sequence reads: CASSSVQGPSNEKLFF. The CDR3 DNA is TGTGCCAGCAGTTCGGTACAGGGGCCTTCTAATGAAAAACTGTTTTTT. V gene TRBV2 combines with J gene TRBJ1-4, with 7 bases identical to TRBD1. V shed 5 bases and J 3 bases; nucleotides not matched to a gene: 9. Germline-derived CDR1 and CDR2 are SNHLY and FYNNEI. The CDR3 is 16 residues long. Based on the CDR3 plus reference TRBV2 and TRBJ1-4, the full variable domain is EPEVTQTPSHQVTQMGQEVILRCVPISNHLYFYWYRQILGQKVEFLVSFYNNEISEKSEIFDDQFSVERPDGSNFTLKIRSTKLEDSAMYFCASSSVQGPSNEKLFFGSGTQLSVL.

The CDR3 region is CASFGTRPYEQYF. CDR3 coding DNA: TGTGCCAGCTTCGGGACTAGACCCTACGAGCAGTACTTC. The rearrangement uses TRBV28 and TRBJ2-7; 8 positions agree with TRBD2. The CDR3 loop spans 13 amino acids. V lost 8 bases to trimming and J lost 2 bases; unmatched junction nucleotides: 5. Germline assignment: CDR1 MDHEN and CDR2 SYDVKM.

V gene TRBV2 combines with J gene TRBJ1-2; D may be TRBD1 (6 bases). Germline values: CDR1 SNHLY, CDR2 FYNNEI. V lost 5 bases, J lost 5 bases, and 15 bases lay in between. The CDR3 sequence is 14 residues long. CDR3 amino acids: CASSWGAEEYGYTF. As DNA, the CDR3 is TGTGCCAGCAGTTGGGGGGCAGAAGAATATGGCTACACCTTC.

The chain couples TRBV5-8 to TRBJ1-4; D remains unclear. Germline CDR1 and CDR2: SGHTS and YDEGEE. Trimming removed 3 bases from V and 5 bases from J, with 8 bases in between. The CDR3 is 13 residues long. Here the CDR3 DNA reads TGTGCCAGCAGCTCGAGGGTGAATGAAAAACTGTTTTTT. Amino acids: CASSSRVNEKLFF.

The rearrangement uses TRBV5-6 and TRBJ2-5; 7 bases line up with TRBD1. The V gene's germline CDR1 is SGHDT and CDR2 YYEEEE. The CDR3 runs to 15 residues. Trimming took 3 bases from V and 0 from J; bases not matched to a gene: 5. The CDR3 region has the DNA TGTGCCAGCAGCTACAGGGGATTCGACCAAGAGACCCAGTACTTC. Amino acid sequence: CASSYRGFDQETQYF.

This clone has a single count. The J gene is TRBJ1-5, the V gene TRBV28, with D maybe TRBD1 (5 bases). The CDR3 loop spans 17 amino acids. Germline V lookup: CDR1 MDHEN, CDR2 SYDVKM. Trimming shortened V by 2 bases and J by 2 bases, and 16 bases separated the two germline ends. The CDR3 sequence: CASSLVSSGIGNQPQHF. CDR3 coding DNA: TGTGCCAGCAGTTTAGTCTCGTCAGGGATAGGCAATCAGCCCCAGCATTTT. The whole variable domain, remainder taken from reference TRBV28 and TRBJ1-5, is DVKVTQSSRYLVKRTGEKVFLECVQDMDHENMFWYRQDPGLGLRLIYFSYDVKMKEKGDIPEGYSVSREKKERFSLILESASTNQTSMYLCASSLVSSGIGNQPQHFGDGTRLSIL.

The chain combines TRBV4-2 with TRBJ2-3; D tentatively reads TRBD1 or TRBD2 (5 bases each). The CDR3 runs to 15 residues. The V end lost 4 bases, the J end lost 2 bases, and 13 bases lay between the germline ends. Germline CDR1 is LGHNA and CDR2 is YNFKEQ. The CDR3 region has the DNA TGTGCCAGCAGCCTCCGGGACGGCATCACAGATACGCAGTATTTT. It codes for CASSLRDGITDTQYF.

V is TRBV29-1 and J is TRBJ1-1; D is unclear. The CDR3 has 13 amino acids. Trimming pared 7 bases from V and 2 bases from J, leaving 14 bases between. Germline loops: CDR1 SQVTM, CDR2 ANQGSEA. In DNA, the CDR3 is TGCAGCGCCGAACCAGAACTTAACACTGAAGCTTTCTTT. The encoded protein is CSAEPELNTEAFF.

This chain joins TRBV18 and TRBJ1-1; 7 bases map to TRBD1. Germline V gives CDR1 KGHSH, CDR2 LQKENI. The CDR3 spans 14 residues. V trimming: 6 bases; J trimming: 3 bases; junction bases outside the gene matches: 7. The CDR3 DNA reads TGTGCCAGCTCCCAGGGGGGGCGAGACACTGAAGCTTTCTTT. It is translated as CASSQGGRDTEAFF.

The chain carries TRBV2 and TRBJ1-2, with D possibly TRBD1 on 5 matching bases. Germline loops: CDR1 SNHLY, CDR2 FYNNEI. This CDR3 is 13 amino acids long. V was trimmed by 6 bases and J by 8 bases, leaving 16 bases between them. The CDR3 protein is CASSLRGGRGYTF. The CDR3 nucleotides read TGTGCCAGCAGCCTCCGCGGGGGGAGGGGCTACACCTTC.

The J gene is TRBJ1-2, the V gene TRBV30, with a weak D call TRBD1 (6 bases). Germline V gene sequence: CDR1 GTSNPN, CDR2 SVGIG (reference sequence). V was shortened by 2 bases and J by 0 bases, with 13 bases between the two germline ends. This CDR3 comprises 15 residues. Here the CDR3 reads CAWSLDSLTNYGYTF. The DNA for the CDR3 is TGTGCCTGGAGTTTGGACAGTCTAACTAACTATGGCTACACCTTC. Full variable domain (rest looked up from reference TRBV30 and TRBJ1-2): SQTIHQWPATLVQPVGSPLSLECTVEGTSNPNLYWYRQAAGRGLQLLFYSVGIGQISSEVPQNLSASRPQDRQFILSSKKLLLSDSGFYLCAWSLDSLTNYGYTFGSGTRLTVV.